This T cell receptor beta chain was sequenced during a study of cytomegalovirus exposure and HLA in healthy donors. Study results and caveats: It was reported that TCR beta sequences correctly inferred the HLA-A and HLA-B alleles for most subjects. V- and J-gene trimming of TCR beta was linked (in a later analysis) to a missense DCLRE1C variant.

Each donor's status was that of a healthy bone marrow donor. Worth noting for this clone: Its antigen is unidentified.

Primers: 60 Vbeta forward and 13 Jbeta reverse. TCRdb keeps only in-frame clones here, not all; method: immunoSEQ multiplex PCR. This sample has a few hundred thousand clones; around 90% occur once, and the top ten carry roughly 1.5%. V was clipped by 4 bases and J by 0 bases, with 10 bases between them. Germline V gene sequence: CDR1 SGHVS, CDR2 FQNEAQ. The CDR3 spans 15 residues. This receptor was obtained from a girl aged 2-9 years in good health and CMV-seronegative. This chain links TRBV7-8 with TRBJ2-1, with D possibly being TRBD1 (6 bases). Sequencing input: PBMCs. The CDR3 region has the DNA TGTGCCAGCAGCTCCACAGGGAGCTCCTACAATGAGCAGTTCTTC. Translation: CASSSTGSSYNEQFF. The full variable domain, its missing parts supplied by reference TRBV7-8 and TRBJ2-1, is GAGVSQSPRYKVAKRGQDVALRCDPISGHVSLFWYQQALGQGPEFLTYFQNEAQLDKSGLPSDRFFAERPEGSVSTLKIQRTQQEDSAVYLCASSSTGSSYNEQFFGPGTRLTVL.